The 32 T cell receptor beta chains in this list originate from one sample, sequenced in a study of blood T cells in healthy people across ages. Then a second PCR, running about 6 to 12 cycles, was carried out with a sample-barcoded 5' primer and a J-beta primer mix. TCRdb passed the 5' RACE reads through MiXCR, listing each CDR3 protein once. Of approximately 290,000 distinct CDR3 sequences listed, roughly 29% were seen once; the top ten hold around 30%. Specimen: blood. All receptors derive from a woman in her seventies in good health.

This clonotype was observed a handful of times. The chain joins TRBV28 to TRBJ2-4; possibly TRBD1 or TRBD2 for D (6 bases each). Germline V gene lookup returns CDR1 MDHEN and CDR2 SYDVKM. V shed 3 bases and J shed 15 bases, with 21 bases lying between them. The CDR3 has 14 amino acids. CDR3 in amino acids: CASSLGSRGEFPYF. The CDR3 bases are TGTGCCAGCAGTTTGGGTAGTAGGGGGGAATTTCCGTACTTC.

The sample holds a few counts of this clonotype. The J gene is TRBJ2-3, the V gene TRBV28; D is uncertain. V was clipped by 4 bases and J by 2 bases, with 4 bases between them. Per the germline V gene, CDR1 is MDHEN and CDR2 is SYDVKM. The CDR3 consists of 12 residues. The CDR3 protein is CASSSPTDTQYF. DNA for the CDR3: TGTGCCAGCAGTTCTCCCACAGATACGCAGTATTTT.

The gene calls are TRBV9 and TRBJ2-3; D may be TRBD2 (6 bases). The ends were cut back, 4 bases at V and 0 bases at J, with 9 bases in the middle. Germline CDR1 is SGDLS and CDR2 is YYNGEE. The CDR3 runs 14 residues. The CDR3 DNA sequence: TGTGCCAGCAGCTTCGGGACTAGCACAGATACGCAGTATTTT. The encoded protein is CASSFGTSTDTQYF.

V is TRBV7-8 and J is TRBJ1-6, with D unclear. The CDR3 has 14 residues. The V gene lost 0 bases and the J gene lost 7 bases, with 7 bases spanning the gap. Germline values: CDR1 SGHVS, CDR2 FQNEAQ. Here the CDR3 reads CASSLATANSPLHF. DNA for the CDR3: TGTGCCAGCAGCTTAGCTACAGCAAATTCACCCCTCCACTTT.

This clonotype showed up just a few times. V is TRBV19 and J is TRBJ1-5; TRBD1 matches at 7 bases. Trimming removed 10 bases from V and 8 bases from J; junction bases left unmatched: 8. Germline CDR1 and CDR2: LNHDA and SQIVND (reference sequence). This CDR3 comprises 12 residues. This CDR3 is CATGTVGEPQHF. As DNA, the CDR3 is TGTGCCACTGGGACAGTTGGGGAGCCCCAGCATTTT.

The chain uses TRBV12-3 or TRBV12-4 and TRBJ2-5; 9 bases match TRBD2. This CDR3 comprises 14 residues. Losses at the gene ends were 6 bases for V and 4 bases for J; bases not matched to a gene: 6. The CDR3 coding sequence is TGTGCCAGCAGCTGGGGACTAGCTGCAGAGACCCAGTACTTC. It encodes CASSWGLAAETQYF.

V and J are TRBV2 and TRBJ1-4; a possible D gene is TRBD1 (5 bases). Germline assignment: CDR1 SNHLY and CDR2 FYNNEI. Trimming took off 7 bases at V and 7 bases at J, with 19 bases between the two ends. The CDR3 loop spans 15 amino acids. The CDR3 sequence: CASNRIGGVGEKLFF. CDR3 nucleotides: TGTGCCAGCAACCGGATTGGGGGTGTTGGTGAAAAACTGTTTTTT.

The chain recombines TRBV6-5 with TRBJ2-7; D unclear. The germline V gene has CDR1 MNHEY and CDR2 SVGAGI. Trimming cost V 5 bases and J 1 base, with 12 bases left between them. CDR3 length: 14 amino acids. The CDR3 bases are TGTGCCAGCAGTACCACTGGCGGTTCCTACGAGCAGTACTTC. It specifies CASSTTGGSYEQYF.

This clonotype turned up a few times. The gene calls are TRBV5-1 and TRBJ1-4; D uncertain. The CDR3 sequence is 15 residues long. V lost 3 bases and J 7 bases, leaving 16 bases between the germline ends. CDR1 and CDR2 from the germline V gene are SGHRS and YFSETQ. Here the CDR3 DNA reads TGCGCCAGCAGCTCGTTCGGATCCCTCGGTGAAAAACTGTTTTTT. Its translation is CASSSFGSLGEKLFF.

This clonotype showed up just a few times. The DNA for the CDR3 is TGTGCCAGCAGTGTTACAGGATTGGCCTACGAGCAGTACTTC. Its protein is CASSVTGLAYEQYF. The rearrangement joins TRBV28 to TRBJ2-7, with D possibly matching TRBD1 (5 bases). Trimming shortened V by 5 bases and J by 2 bases, and 13 bases separated the two germline ends. This CDR3 spans 14 amino acids. Germline V CDR1 and CDR2: MDHEN, SYDVKM.

The rearrangement joins TRBV5-1 to TRBJ2-3, with 10 bases aligning to TRBD2. Trimming cost V 4 bases and J 1 base; bases outside gene matches: 3. The CDR3 is made up of 15 amino acids. Germline lookup yields CDR1 SGHRS and CDR2 YFSETQ. The CDR3 sequence: CASSPGTSGTDTQYF. CDR3 nucleotide sequence: TGCGCCAGCAGCCCCGGGACTAGCGGCACAGATACGCAGTATTTT.

This clonotype came up a few times. The chain uses TRBV19 and TRBJ2-5; 10 nucleotides line up with TRBD2. The CDR3 totals 15 residues. CDR1 and CDR2 (germline): LNHDA, SQIVND (reference sequence). V was clipped by 4 bases and J by 5 bases; unmatched bases: 7. The CDR3, as DNA: TGTGCCAGTAGTAGCTCTAGCGGGAGATATGAGACCCAGTACTTC. Translation: CASSSSSGRYETQYF.

Here the CDR3 reads CSAAGTSGGLETQYF. In DNA, the CDR3 is TGCAGTGCGGCGGGGACTAGCGGGGGCTTAGAGACCCAGTACTTC. V is TRBV20-1 and J is TRBJ2-5; 14 bases line up with TRBD2. The trim removed 6 bases at V and 4 bases at J, leaving 7 bases unmatched. The V gene's germline CDR1 is DFQATT and CDR2 SNEGSKA (reference sequence). The CDR3 spans 15 residues.

The chain links TRBV7-3 to TRBJ1-1; D perhaps matches TRBD1 (5 bases). Germline assignment: CDR1 SGHTA and CDR2 FQGTGA. Trimming stripped 3 bases from V and 2 bases from J, with 13 bases between. The CDR3 covers 15 residues. The CDR3 is CASSFSRATNTEAFF. CDR3 bases: TGTGCCAGCAGCTTCTCCAGGGCCACTAACACTGAAGCTTTCTTT.

This clonotype was detected a few times. The chain has TRBV4-1 and TRBJ1-3, with D maybe TRBD1 (5 bases). Trimming shortened V by 0 bases and J by 5 bases, and 11 bases separated the two germline ends. This CDR3 region has 15 residues. Per the germline V gene, CDR1 is MGHRA and CDR2 is YSYEKL. This CDR3 is CASSQEWGTRNTIYF. The CDR3 nucleotides are TGCGCCAGCAGCCAAGAATGGGGGACTCGAAACACCATATATTTT.

This clonotype turned up a few times. This chain joins TRBV7-6 and TRBJ1-2, with D maybe TRBD1 (5 bases). Germline assignment: CDR1 SGHVS and CDR2 FNYEAQ. This CDR3 has 14 amino acids. CDR3: CATKPGGTNYGYTF. CDR3 bases: TGTGCGACCAAACCGGGGGGGACTAACTATGGCTACACCTTC.

Regarding this clonotype: An end of the junction differs from the germline gene, which may be a read error. This chain links TRBV28 with TRBJ2-7; D ambiguous. This CDR3 spans 13 amino acids. Germline V gives CDR1 MDHEN, CDR2 SYDVKM. As DNA, the CDR3 is TGTGCCAGCAGTTTAACGGCCGGCTACGGGCAGTACTTC. Its protein product is CASSLTAGYGQYF.

The chain links TRBV11-1 to TRBJ2-5; D may correspond to TRBD1 or TRBD2 (6 bases each). This CDR3 is 16 amino acids long. Germline assignment: CDR1 SGHAT and CDR2 FQDESV (reference sequence). V lost 5 bases and J lost 2, with 18 bases in between. CDR3 in amino acids: CASSQQVGGLQETQYF. The CDR3 DNA reads as TGTGCCAGCAGCCAACAAGTAGGGGGGCTTCAAGAGACCCAGTACTTC.

Concerning this clonotype itself: One junction end disagrees with the germline gene, perhaps due to a read error. The chain couples TRBV6-6 to TRBJ1-2; tentatively, D is TRBD1 (6 bases). The V gene's germline CDR1 is MNHNY and CDR2 SVGAGI (reference sequence). This CDR3 spans 14 amino acids. The CDR3 loop is CASSSTGSNYGCTF. The CDR3 coding sequence is TGTGCCAGCAGTTCGACAGGTTCCAACTATGGCTGCACCTTC.

A few counts support this clonotype. V is TRBV6-5 and J is TRBJ2-1; D not certain. Germline CDR1 reads MNHEY; CDR2 reads SVGAGI. Trimming pared 8 bases from V and 7 bases from J, leaving 18 bases between. The CDR3 covers 14 residues. The CDR3 is CASGDTLVKNEQFF. The CDR3 coding sequence is TGTGCCAGCGGAGATACGCTCGTCAAGAATGAGCAGTTCTTC.

As to this clonotype: The junction does not match germline at one end; this may be a read error. The rearrangement links TRBV25-1 to TRBJ1-4, with TRBD1 matching 9 bases. CDR1 is MGHDK, CDR2 SYGVNS, per germline. CDR3 length: 15 residues. CDR3 bases: TGTGCCAGCAGTGAATCACAGGGGGCTAATGAAAAACTGGTTTTT. Its protein product is CASSESQGANEKLVF.

V usage is TRBV18 and J usage is TRBJ2-2; D gene ambiguous. Trimming stripped 0 bases from V and 0 bases from J, with 2 bases between. Germline V lookup: CDR1 KGHSH, CDR2 LQKENI. The CDR3 totals 14 residues. The CDR3 nucleotides are TGTGCCAGCTCACCACCGCCGAACACCGGGGAGCTGTTTTTT. It yields the protein CASSPPPNTGELFF.

The CDR3 is CASSFAAGAYETQYF. In nucleotides, the CDR3 is TGTGCCAGCAGCTTCGCCGCGGGAGCGTATGAGACCCAGTACTTC. The chain is built from TRBV7-2 and TRBJ2-5, with 7 positions matching TRBD2. This CDR3 spans 15 amino acids. CDR1 is SGHTA, CDR2 FQGNSA, per germline. The V and J ends lost 3 bases and 5 bases, in that order; junction bases with no gene match: 9.

Concerning this clonotype: As the CDR3 is not closed by the conserved phenylalanine or tryptophan, this likely results from a read error. The V gene is TRBV2, the J gene TRBJ2-5; tentatively, D is TRBD1 (6 bases). CDR3 length: 13 residues. Germline lookup yields CDR1 SNHLY and CDR2 FYNNEI. The CDR3 nucleotides are TGCGCCGGCCAGGGGAACCCACAAGAGACCCAGTACTCC. Protein sequence: CAGQGNPQETQYS.

The chain carries TRBV29-1 and TRBJ1-1; D gene ambiguous. Trimming removed 5 bases from V and 1 base from J, with 8 bases in between. CDR3 length: 12 amino acids. Germline lookup yields CDR1 SQVTM and CDR2 ANQGSEA. The CDR3 is CSVLRGNTEAFF. The CDR3 DNA sequence: TGCAGCGTTCTTCGGGGGAACACTGAAGCTTTCTTT. The full variable domain, its missing parts supplied by reference TRBV29-1 and TRBJ1-1, is SAVISQKPSRDICQRGTSLTIQCQVDSQVTMMFWYRQQPGQSLTLIATANQGSEATYESGFVIDKFPISRPNLTFSTLTVSNMSPEDSSIYLCSVLRGNTEAFFGQGTRLTVV.

The rearrangement joins TRBV11-1 to TRBJ2-3; TRBD2 aligns across 11 bases. This CDR3 has 17 residues. V dropped 1 base and J dropped 2; count of bases not matched to a gene: 5. The germline CDR1 and CDR2 sequences are SGHAT and FQDESV (reference sequence). CDR3 in DNA: TGTGCCAGCAGCTTAGACTCGGGACTAGCGGACACAGATACGCAGTATTTT. Protein sequence: CASSLDSGLADTDTQYF. Together with reference TRBV11-1 and TRBJ2-3, the CDR3 gives the full variable domain: EAEVAQSPRYKITEKSQAVAFWCDPISGHATLYWYRQILGQGPELLVQFQDESVVDDSQLPKDRFSAERLKGVDSTLKIQPAELGDSAMYLCASSLDSGLADTDTQYFGPGTRLTVL.

This clonotype turned up a few times. The J gene is TRBJ2-2, the V gene TRBV7-9, with D perhaps TRBD1 (6 bases). Trimming pared 5 bases from V and 6 bases from J, leaving 19 bases between. The V gene's germline CDR1 is SEHNR and CDR2 FQNEAQ (reference sequence). CDR3 length: 16 residues. In DNA, the CDR3 is TGTGCCAGCAGCCCCCCAACGGGACACCTCTCCGGGGAGCTGTTTTTT. This codes for CASSPPTGHLSGELFF. Using reference TRBV7-9 and TRBJ2-2 for the parts outside the CDR3, the full variable domain is DTGVSQNPRHKITKRGQNVTFRCDPISEHNRLYWYRQTLGQGPEFLTYFQNEAQLEKSRLLSDRFSAERPKGSFSTLEIQRTEQGDSAMYLCASSPPTGHLSGELFFGEGSRLTVL.

The chain's CDR3 is CASSTGLSTYNEQFF. The CDR3 bases are TGCGCCAGCAGCACGGGACTATCAACCTACAATGAGCAGTTCTTC. This sequence joins TRBV5-1 and TRBJ2-1, with TRBD2 identical over 7 bases. Germline CDR1 reads SGHRS; CDR2 reads YFSETQ. The J segment lost 2 bases and the V segment lost 4 bases, leaving 6 bases of the junction unmatched. This CDR3 contains 15 residues. Using reference TRBV5-1 and TRBJ2-1 for the parts outside the CDR3, the full variable domain is KAGVTQTPRYLIKTRGQQVTLSCSPISGHRSVSWYQQTPGQGLQFLFEYFSETQRNKGNFPGRFSGRQFSNSRSEMNVSTLELGDSALYLCASSTGLSTYNEQFFGPGTRLTVL.

This clonotype was found a few times. The V call is TRBV18, the J call TRBJ1-6; 8 bases match TRBD1. The CDR3 has 14 amino acids. V lost 6 bases to trimming and J lost 8 bases; unmatched junction nucleotides: 6. Germline V gives CDR1 KGHSH, CDR2 LQKENI. The CDR3 DNA is TGTGCCAGCTCGCCGGACAGGGCGGATTCACCCCTCCACTTT. Its translation is CASSPDRADSPLHF.

The chain carries TRBV20-1 and TRBJ2-3, with a tentative D call TRBD1 (5 bases). Germline V gene lookup returns CDR1 DFQATT and CDR2 SNEGSKA (reference sequence). The CDR3 loop spans 14 amino acids. Trimming took 1 base from V and 0 from J, leaving 8 bases between them. The CDR3 DNA reads TGCAGTGCTAGAGCCCCAGGGAGCACAGATACGCAGTATTTT. Translating gives CSARAPGSTDTQYF.

The chain employs TRBV13 and TRBJ2-1; D call uncertain. Germline V gene lookup returns CDR1 PRHDT and CDR2 FYEKMQ (reference sequence). With 5 bases removed from V and 0 bases from J, the gap between germline ends came to 14 bases. The length of the CDR3 is 16 residues. The chain's CDR3 is CASSTRSHTSYNEQFF. In DNA, the CDR3 is TGTGCCAGCAGCACCCGATCTCACACCTCCTACAATGAGCAGTTCTTC.

The chain has TRBV20-1 and TRBJ1-1; D not resolved. Germline CDR1 DFQATT, CDR2 SNEGSKA (reference sequence). Trimming cost V 8 bases and J 1 base, with 11 bases left between them. This CDR3 comprises 12 residues. CDR3 sequence reads: CSTNKPNTEAFF. CDR3 coding DNA: TGCAGTACCAACAAACCGAACACTGAAGCTTTCTTT.